The 10 T cell receptor beta chains given below trace back to one sample, sequenced in a study of beta chain features in type 1 diabetes. Isolated RNA was reverse transcribed in full, so expressed TCRB transcripts were sequenced. Libraries were prepared by immunoSEQ multiplex PCR; TCRdb keeps only in-frame clonotypes and omits some of them. The table has under 450,000 clones, less than 15% seen once. The material sequenced was naive CD4+ T cells from blood. These receptors originate from a woman aged 18-29 years in good health.

This clone has more than one count but fewer than ten. V usage is TRBV9 and J usage is TRBJ2-5; D is perhaps TRBD1 (6 bases). The CDR3 sequence is 15 residues long. The ends were cut back, 3 bases at V and 4 bases at J, with 16 bases in the middle. Germline-derived CDR1 and CDR2 are SGDLS and YYNGEE. The CDR3 DNA reads as TGTGCCAGCAGCGAACAGGGTTTTCGTACAGAGACCCAGTACTTC. It encodes CASSEQGFRTETQYF.

This clone occurred a few times. The J gene is TRBJ2-1, the V gene TRBV10-3; 9 positions agree with TRBD1. CDR3 size: 13 residues. Per germline, CDR1 ENHRY and CDR2 SYGVKD. Trimming at V came to 10 bases and at J to 5 bases, leaving 6 bases not matched to a gene. The CDR3 DNA follows: TGTGCCACTCAGGGACAGGGCGACAATGAGCAGTTCTTC. Its translation: CATQGQGDNEQFF.

This clone was seen more than once but under ten times. The CDR3 DNA follows: TGTGCCACCAGCAGGGGCCATAGCAATCAGCCCCAGCATTTT. It specifies CATSRGHSNQPQHF. V usage is TRBV15 and J usage is TRBJ1-5; no definite D call. Per germline, CDR1 LNHNV and CDR2 YYDKDF (reference sequence). Between the trimmed V and J ends, which lost 3 bases and 0 bases, there was a span of 6 bases. There are 14 residues in the CDR3.

This clone appeared a few times. The chain uses TRBV30 and TRBJ2-7; 8 bases fit TRBD1. This CDR3 region has 13 residues. CDR1 and CDR2 (germline): GTSNPN, SVGIG (reference sequence). J lost 4 bases, V lost 6 bases, and 8 bases had no gene match. CDR3 protein: CACTRQGAYEQYF. The CDR3 region has the DNA TGTGCCTGCACCCGGCAGGGGGCTTACGAGCAGTACTTC.

This chain uses TRBV9 with TRBJ1-2; 7 bases fit TRBD1. Germline values: CDR1 SGDLS, CDR2 YYNGEE. The ends lost 2 bases at V and 4 bases at J; junction bases unmatched: 2. This CDR3 spans 13 amino acids. The CDR3 region is CASSVNRGYGYTF. The CDR3 DNA reads TGTGCCAGCAGCGTCAACAGGGGCTATGGCTACACCTTC.

This clone appeared a few times. The V and J genes are TRBV21-1 and TRBJ2-1; the D segment call TRBD2 is taken from the table without a DNA check. TRBV21-1 constitutes a pseudogene. The CDR3 covers 17 residues. The CDR3 DNA reads TGTGCCACCTTGAGCGGGAGGGACTTTAATTCCTACAATGAGCAGTTCTTC. This codes for CATLSGRDFNSYNEQFF.

The CDR3 here is CASSVVQGAKNIQYF. DNA of the CDR3: TGTGCCAGCAGTGTAGTTCAGGGGGCCAAAAACATTCAGTACTTC. The V call is TRBV2, the J call TRBJ2-4, with D possibly TRBD1 on 6 matching bases. The CDR3 is 15 amino acids. The germline CDR1 and CDR2 sequences are SNHLY and FYNNEI. V gave up 4 bases and J gave up 1 base, with 11 bases separating them.

The chain combines TRBV19 with TRBJ1-2, with 7 bases that match TRBD1. Germline V gene data show CDR1 as LNHDA and CDR2 as SQIVND (reference sequence). Germline trimming cut 4 bases from V and 2 bases from J; bases unmatched to any gene: 7. This CDR3 contains 15 residues. The CDR3 coding sequence is TGTGCCAGTAGTACATGGGACAGCCTGAACTATGGCTACACCTTC. Encoded protein: CASSTWDSLNYGYTF.

This chain links TRBV30 with TRBJ1-5; D is undetermined. Germline V gene sequence: CDR1 GTSNPN, CDR2 SVGIG (reference sequence). Trimming shortened V by 0 bases and J by 1 base, and 13 bases separated the two germline ends. The CDR3 totals 16 residues. DNA of the CDR3: TGTGCCTGGAGTGTAGGTGACTTTTGGAGCAATCAGCCCCAGCATTTT. It codes for CAWSVGDFWSNQPQHF.

This clone was picked up a small number of times. The chain links TRBV11-1 to TRBJ2-1; TRBD2 matches at 13 bases. This CDR3 region has 17 residues. Germline V gene lookup returns CDR1 SGHAT and CDR2 FQDESV (reference sequence). J gave up 0 bases and V 5 bases, and 4 bases lay outside the gene matches. The chain's CDR3 is CASSRGTSGTSYNEQFF. DNA of the CDR3: TGTGCCAGCAGCCGGGGGACTAGCGGGACCTCCTACAATGAGCAGTTCTTC.